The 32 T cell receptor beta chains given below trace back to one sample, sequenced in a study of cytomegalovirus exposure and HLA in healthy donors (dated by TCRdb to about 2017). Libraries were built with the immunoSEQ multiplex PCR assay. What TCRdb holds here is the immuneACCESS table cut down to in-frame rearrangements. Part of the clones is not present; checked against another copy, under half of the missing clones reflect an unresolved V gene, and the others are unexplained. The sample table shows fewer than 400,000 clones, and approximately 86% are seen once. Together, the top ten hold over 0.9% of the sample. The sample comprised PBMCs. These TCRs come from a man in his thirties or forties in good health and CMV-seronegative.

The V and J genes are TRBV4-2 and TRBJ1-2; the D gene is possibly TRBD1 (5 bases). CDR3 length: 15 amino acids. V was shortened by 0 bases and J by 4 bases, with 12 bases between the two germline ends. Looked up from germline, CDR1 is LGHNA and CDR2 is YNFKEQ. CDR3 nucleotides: TGTGCCAGCAGCCAAGATCTTAGGGGTGGCTATGGCTACACCTTC. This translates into CASSQDLRGGYGYTF.

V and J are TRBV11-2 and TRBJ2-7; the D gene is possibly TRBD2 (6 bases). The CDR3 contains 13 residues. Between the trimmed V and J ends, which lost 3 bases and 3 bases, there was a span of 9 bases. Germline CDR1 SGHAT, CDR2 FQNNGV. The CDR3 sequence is CASSLGLHYEQYF. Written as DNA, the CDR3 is TGTGCCAGCAGCTTGGGACTGCACTACGAGCAGTACTTC.

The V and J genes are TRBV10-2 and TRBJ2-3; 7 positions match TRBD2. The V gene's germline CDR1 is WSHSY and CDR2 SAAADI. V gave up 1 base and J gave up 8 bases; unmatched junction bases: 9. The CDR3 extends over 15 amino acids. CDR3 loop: CASSEFPGRGGTQYF. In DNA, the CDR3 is TGCGCCAGCAGTGAGTTCCCGGGGAGGGGCGGTACGCAGTATTTT.

The CDR3 here is CASRGAYELYGYTF. DNA for the CDR3: TGTGCCAGCAGGGGGGCATACGAACTCTATGGCTACACCTTC. The gene calls are TRBV9 and TRBJ1-2; the D gene is possibly TRBD1 (6 bases). Germline assignment: CDR1 SGDLS and CDR2 YYNGEE. CDR3 length equals 14 residues. The ends were cut back, 5 bases at V and 4 bases at J, with 15 bases in the middle.

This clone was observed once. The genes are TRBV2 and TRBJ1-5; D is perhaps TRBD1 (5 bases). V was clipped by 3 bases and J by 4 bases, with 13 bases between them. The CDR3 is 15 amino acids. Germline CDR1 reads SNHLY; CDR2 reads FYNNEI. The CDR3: CASSDRGERNQPQHF. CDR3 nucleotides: TGTGCCAGCAGTGATAGGGGTGAGAGAAATCAGCCCCAGCATTTT.

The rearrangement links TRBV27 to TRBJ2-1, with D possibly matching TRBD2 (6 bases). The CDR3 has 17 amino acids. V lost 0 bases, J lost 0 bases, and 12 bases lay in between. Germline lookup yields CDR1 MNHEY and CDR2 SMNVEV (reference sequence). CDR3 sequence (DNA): TGTGCCAGCAGTTTATCGAGCGGGCAGAGCTCCTACAATGAGCAGTTCTTC. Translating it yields CASSLSSGQSSYNEQFF.

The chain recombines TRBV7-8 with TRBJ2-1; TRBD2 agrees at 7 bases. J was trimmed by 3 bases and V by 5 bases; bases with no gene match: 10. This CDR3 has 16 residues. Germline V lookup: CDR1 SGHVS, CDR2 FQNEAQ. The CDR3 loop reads CASSTPRGVRYNEQFF. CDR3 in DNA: TGTGCCAGCAGCACACCCCGGGGGGTTCGCTACAATGAGCAGTTCTTC.

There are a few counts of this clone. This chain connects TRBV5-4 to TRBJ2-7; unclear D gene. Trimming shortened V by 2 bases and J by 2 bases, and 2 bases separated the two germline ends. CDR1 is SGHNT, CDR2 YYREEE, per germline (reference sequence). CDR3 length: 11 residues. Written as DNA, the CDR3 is TGTGCCAGCAGCTTCGCCTACGAGCAGTACTTC. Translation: CASSFAYEQYF.

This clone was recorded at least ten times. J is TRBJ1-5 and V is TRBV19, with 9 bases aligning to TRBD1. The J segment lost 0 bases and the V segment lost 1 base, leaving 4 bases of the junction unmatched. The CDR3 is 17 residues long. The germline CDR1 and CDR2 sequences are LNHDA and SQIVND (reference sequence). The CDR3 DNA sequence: TGTGCCAGTAGTATAGTGGACAGGGGATATAGCAATCAGCCCCAGCATTTT. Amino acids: CASSIVDRGYSNQPQHF.

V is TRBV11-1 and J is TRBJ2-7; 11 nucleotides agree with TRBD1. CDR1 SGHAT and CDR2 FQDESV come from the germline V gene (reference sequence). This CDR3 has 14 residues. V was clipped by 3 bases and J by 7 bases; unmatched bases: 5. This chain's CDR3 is CASSFPGQGVEQYF. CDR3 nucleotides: TGTGCCAGCAGCTTTCCGGGACAGGGGGTAGAGCAGTACTTC.

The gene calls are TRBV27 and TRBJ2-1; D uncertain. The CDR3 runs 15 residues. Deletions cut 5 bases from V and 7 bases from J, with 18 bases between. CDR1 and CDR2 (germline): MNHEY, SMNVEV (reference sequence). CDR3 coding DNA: TGTGCCAGCAGTCCAAGGCCTAGAAACGCAAATGAGCAGTTCTTC. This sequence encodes CASSPRPRNANEQFF.

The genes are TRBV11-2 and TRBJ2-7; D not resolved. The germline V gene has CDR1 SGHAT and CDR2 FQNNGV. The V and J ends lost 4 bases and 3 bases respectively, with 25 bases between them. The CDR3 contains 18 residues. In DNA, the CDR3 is TGTGCCAGCAGCTCCCCCGCGCCGGCCAAACCCAGGCACTACGAGCAGTACTTC. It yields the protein CASSSPAPAKPRHYEQYF.

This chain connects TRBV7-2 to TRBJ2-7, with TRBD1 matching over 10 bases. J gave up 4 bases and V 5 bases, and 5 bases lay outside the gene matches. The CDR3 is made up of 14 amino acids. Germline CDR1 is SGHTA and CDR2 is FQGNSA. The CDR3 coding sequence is TGTGCCAGCAGCCAGGACAGGGGGAGATACGAGCAGTACTTC. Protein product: CASSQDRGRYEQYF.

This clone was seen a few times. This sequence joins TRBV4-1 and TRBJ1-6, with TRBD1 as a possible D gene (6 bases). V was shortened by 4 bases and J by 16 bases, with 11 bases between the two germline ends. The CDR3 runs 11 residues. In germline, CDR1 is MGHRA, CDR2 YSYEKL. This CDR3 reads CASSRGPELHF. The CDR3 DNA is TGCGCCAGCAGCCGGGGGCCGGAGCTCCACTTT.

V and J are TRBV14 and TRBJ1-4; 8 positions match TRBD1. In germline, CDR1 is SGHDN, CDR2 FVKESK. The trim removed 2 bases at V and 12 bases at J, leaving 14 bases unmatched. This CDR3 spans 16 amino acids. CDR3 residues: CASSQTDRAVGVELFF. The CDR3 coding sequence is TGTGCCAGCAGCCAAACGGACAGGGCGGTCGGTGTGGAACTGTTTTTT.

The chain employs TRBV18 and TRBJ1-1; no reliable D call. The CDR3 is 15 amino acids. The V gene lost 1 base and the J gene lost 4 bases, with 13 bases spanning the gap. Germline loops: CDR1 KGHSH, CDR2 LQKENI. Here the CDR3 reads CASSPREMIGTEAFF. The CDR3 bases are TGTGCCAGCTCACCACGGGAGATGATTGGCACTGAAGCTTTCTTT.

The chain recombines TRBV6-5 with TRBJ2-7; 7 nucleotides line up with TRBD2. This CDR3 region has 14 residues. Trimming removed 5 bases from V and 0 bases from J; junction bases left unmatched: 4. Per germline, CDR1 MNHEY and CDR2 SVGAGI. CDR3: CASSREGSSYEQYF. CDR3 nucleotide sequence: TGTGCCAGCAGTAGGGAGGGAAGCTCCTACGAGCAGTACTTC.

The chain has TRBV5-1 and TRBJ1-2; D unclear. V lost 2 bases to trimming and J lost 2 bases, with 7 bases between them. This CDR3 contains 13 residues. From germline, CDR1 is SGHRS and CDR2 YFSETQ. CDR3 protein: CASSFEANYGYTF. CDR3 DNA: TGCGCCAGCAGCTTCGAGGCCAACTATGGCTACACCTTC.

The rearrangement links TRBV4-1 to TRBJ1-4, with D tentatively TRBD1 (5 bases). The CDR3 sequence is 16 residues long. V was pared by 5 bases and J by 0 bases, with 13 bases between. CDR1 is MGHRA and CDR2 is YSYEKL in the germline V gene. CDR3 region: CASSNRQTPTNEKLFF. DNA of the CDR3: TGCGCCAGCAGCAACCGACAGACACCAACTAATGAAAAACTGTTTTTT.

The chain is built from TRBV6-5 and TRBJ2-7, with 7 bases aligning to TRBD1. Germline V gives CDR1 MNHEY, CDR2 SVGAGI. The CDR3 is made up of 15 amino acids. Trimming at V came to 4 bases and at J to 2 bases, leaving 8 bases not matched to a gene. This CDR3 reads CASSSTGAPPYEQYF. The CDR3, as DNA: TGTGCCAGCAGTTCTACAGGGGCCCCCCCCTACGAGCAGTACTTC.

Written as DNA, the CDR3 is TGCGCCAGCAGTGAGTCGGGGAGTCTAGACCCTTACAATGAGCAGTTCTTC. Its translation: CASSESGSLDPYNEQFF. The rearrangement links TRBV10-2 to TRBJ2-1; D might be TRBD2 (5 bases). The CDR3 has 17 residues. Trimming left V 0 bases short and J 4 bases short, with 16 bases between. Germline V gives CDR1 WSHSY, CDR2 SAAADI.

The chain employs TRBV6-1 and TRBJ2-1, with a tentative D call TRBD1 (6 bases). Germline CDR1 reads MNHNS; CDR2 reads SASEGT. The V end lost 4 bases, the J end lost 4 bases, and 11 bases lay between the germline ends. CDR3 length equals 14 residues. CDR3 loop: CASSGGLGYNEQFF. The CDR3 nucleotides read TGTGCCAGCAGTGGGGGGCTTGGGTACAATGAGCAGTTCTTC.

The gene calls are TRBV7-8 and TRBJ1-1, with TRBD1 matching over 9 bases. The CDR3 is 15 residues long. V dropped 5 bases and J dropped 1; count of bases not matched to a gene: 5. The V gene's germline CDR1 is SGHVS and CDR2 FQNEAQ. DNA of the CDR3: TGTGCCAGCAGCGGCTGGACAGGGGAGAACACTGAAGCTTTCTTT. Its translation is CASSGWTGENTEAFF.

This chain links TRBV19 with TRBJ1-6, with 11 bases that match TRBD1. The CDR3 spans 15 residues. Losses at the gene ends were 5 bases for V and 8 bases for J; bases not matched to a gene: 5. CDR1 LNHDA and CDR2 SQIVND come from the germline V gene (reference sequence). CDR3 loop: CASSSWTGGDSPLHF. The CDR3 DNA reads TGTGCCAGTAGTTCGTGGACAGGGGGCGATTCACCCCTCCACTTT. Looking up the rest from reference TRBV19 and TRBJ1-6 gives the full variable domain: DGGITQSPKYLFRKEGQNVTLSCEQNLNHDAMYWYRQDPGQGLRLIYYSQIVNDFQKGDIAEGYSVSREKKESFPLTVTSAQKNPTAFYLCASSSWTGGDSPLHFGNGTRLTVT.

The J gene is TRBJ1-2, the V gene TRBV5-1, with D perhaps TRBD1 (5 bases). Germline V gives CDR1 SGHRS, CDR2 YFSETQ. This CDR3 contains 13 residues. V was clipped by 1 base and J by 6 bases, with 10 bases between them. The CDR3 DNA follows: TGCGCCAGCAGCTTGTCAGGGCTAGATGGCTACACCTTC. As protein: CASSLSGLDGYTF.

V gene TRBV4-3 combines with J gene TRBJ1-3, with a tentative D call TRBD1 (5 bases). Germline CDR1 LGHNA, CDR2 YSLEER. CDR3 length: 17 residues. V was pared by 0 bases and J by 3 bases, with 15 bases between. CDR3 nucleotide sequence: TGCGCCAGCAGCCAAGACTTAGCAGGGTACGTTGGAAACACCATATATTTT. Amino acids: CASSQDLAGYVGNTIYF.

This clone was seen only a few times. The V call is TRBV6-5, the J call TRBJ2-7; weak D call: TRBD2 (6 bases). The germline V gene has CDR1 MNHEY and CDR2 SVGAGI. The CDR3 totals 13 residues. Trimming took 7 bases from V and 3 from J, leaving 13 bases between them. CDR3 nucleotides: TGTGCCAGCAAGGCAGCGGGCAACTACGAGCAGTACTTC. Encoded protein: CASKAAGNYEQYF.

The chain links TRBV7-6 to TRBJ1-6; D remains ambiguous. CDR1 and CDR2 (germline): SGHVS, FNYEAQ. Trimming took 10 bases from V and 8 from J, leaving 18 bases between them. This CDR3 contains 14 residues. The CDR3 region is CATNKGGLYSPLHF. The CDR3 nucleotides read TGTGCCACTAATAAGGGAGGACTATATTCACCCCTCCACTTT.

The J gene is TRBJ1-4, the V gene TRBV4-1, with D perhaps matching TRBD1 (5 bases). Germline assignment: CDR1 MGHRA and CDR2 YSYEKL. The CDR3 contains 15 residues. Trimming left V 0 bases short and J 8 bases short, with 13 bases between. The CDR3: CASSQEHNGGEKLFF. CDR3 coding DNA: TGCGCCAGCAGCCAAGAACATAACGGGGGGGAAAAACTGTTTTTT.

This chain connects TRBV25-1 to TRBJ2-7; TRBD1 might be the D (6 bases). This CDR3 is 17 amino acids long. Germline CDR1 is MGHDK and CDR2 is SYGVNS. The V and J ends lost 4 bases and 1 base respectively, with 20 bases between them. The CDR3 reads CASSGTNHHRVSYEQYF. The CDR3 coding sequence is TGTGCCAGCAGTGGTACCAATCACCACAGGGTTTCCTACGAGCAGTACTTC.

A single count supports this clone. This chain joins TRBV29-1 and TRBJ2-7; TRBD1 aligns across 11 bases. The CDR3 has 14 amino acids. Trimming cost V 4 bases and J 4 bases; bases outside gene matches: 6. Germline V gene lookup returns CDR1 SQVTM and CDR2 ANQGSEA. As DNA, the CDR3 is TGCAGCGTTGCGCCGGGACAGGGGGTGTACGAGCAGTACTTC. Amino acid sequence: CSVAPGQGVYEQYF.

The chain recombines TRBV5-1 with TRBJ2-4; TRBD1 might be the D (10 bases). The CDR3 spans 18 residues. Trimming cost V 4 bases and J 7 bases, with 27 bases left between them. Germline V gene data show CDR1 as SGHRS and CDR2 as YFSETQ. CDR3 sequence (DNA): TGCGCCAGCAGCGCTCAGACAGGGGGCCCTAGCGGGGTTAACATTCAGTACTTC. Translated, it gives CASSAQTGGPSGVNIQYF.